The sequence of this T cell receptor (beta chain) was determined in a study of blood T cell repertoires in COVID-19. Study information: COVID-19 samples from acute and convalescent phases originated in the United States, Italy and Spain.

This clone turned up a few times. CDR3 size: 13 residues. Trimming left V 1 base short and J 3 bases short, with 6 bases between. As originally analysed: Estimated nucleated cell counts came from reference gene primer amplification. This table comes from immunoSEQ multiplex PCR, and its TCRdb copy is limited to in-frame clones, with some not included. The DNA gave D and trimming, while V, J and clone size come from that table. The sample consists of roughly 180,000 clones, approximately 84% of them appearing once. The chain has TRBV12-3 or TRBV12-4 and TRBJ1-1, with D uncertain. The receptor's source is a man aged 35 to 55 who had recovered from COVID-19. Material for sequencing was peripheral blood. The CDR3 bases are TGTGCCAGCAGTTTAGTAGTGGACACTGAAGCTTTCTTT. Its protein is CASSLVVDTEAFF.